The 26 T cell receptor beta chains listed next were all sequenced from one sample in a study of immune characterization of retroperitoneal liposarcoma. MiXCR, applied by TCRdb to the PCR reads, yields one record per CDR3 protein. The table has 8,500 to 11,000 distinct CDR3 sequences, roughly 26% seen once; the top ten hold 8.5%. Sequences were obtained from tumor tissue. Source of these receptors: a female donor with retroperitoneal liposarcoma.

This clonotype was seen more than once but under ten times. The gene calls are TRBV6-1 and TRBJ2-1, with D perhaps TRBD1 (5 bases). The J call could be wrong; TRBJ2-7 is a better fit for the DNA end. CDR3 length: 16 residues. CDR1 MNHNS and CDR2 SASEGT come from the germline V gene. The CDR3: CASSFNDRQISYEQYF. CDR3 coding DNA: TGTGCCAGCAGTTTCAATGACAGACAGATTTCCTACGAGCAGTACTTC.

A few counts support this clonotype. This chain connects TRBV6-1 to TRBJ2-1; no definite D call. The closer fit of TRBJ2-7 to the DNA end suggests the J call may be wrong. The CDR3 is made up of 12 amino acids. CDR1 MNHNS and CDR2 SASEGT come from the germline V gene. This CDR3 is CASTRTGDEQYF. The DNA for the CDR3 is TGTGCCAGCACCAGGACCGGAGATGAGCAGTACTTC.

This clonotype has ten or more counts. The chain couples TRBV7-2 to TRBJ2-1, with unresolved D. The CDR3 has 15 amino acids. The V and J ends lost 1 base and 10 bases respectively, with 17 bases between them. Germline values: CDR1 SGHTA, CDR2 FQGNSA. The CDR3 DNA reads TGTGCCAGCAGCTTAGACCCGGGTAGCTTCAGCGAGCAGTTCTTC. This gives the protein CASSLDPGSFSEQFF.

The rearrangement uses TRBV11-3 and TRBJ2-1; a possible D gene is TRBD2 (5 bases). Trimming took off 1 base at V and 10 bases at J, with 14 bases between the two ends. The length of the CDR3 is 14 residues. The germline V gene has CDR1 SGHNT and CDR2 YENEEA. DNA of the CDR3: TGTGCCAGCAGCTTAGGAGGGAGCTCCTACGAGCAGTTCTTC. Its protein product is CASSLGGSSYEQFF.

This clonotype was seen ten or more times. The gene calls are TRBV6-1 and TRBJ2-5; D assignment may be TRBD1 or TRBD2 (6 bases each). The CDR3 loop spans 15 amino acids. V gave up 8 bases and J gave up 11 bases, with 27 bases separating them. CDR1 and CDR2 from the germline V gene are MNHNS and SASEGT. The CDR3 coding sequence is TGTGCCAGCGGGGTGGGGGGCGGGATACGTCGGGGGCAGTACTTC. This translates into CASGVGGGIRRGQYF.

The V gene is TRBV7-3, the J gene TRBJ2-6; 11 nucleotides match TRBD1. The CDR3 spans 20 residues. Germline V gene sequence: CDR1 SGHTA, CDR2 FQGTGA. The J segment lost 4 bases and the V segment lost 2 bases, leaving 13 bases of the junction unmatched. The CDR3 protein is CASSLSDRDRGFRGANVLTF. CDR3 DNA: TGTGCCAGCAGCTTATCGGACCGGGACAGGGGGTTTCGAGGGGCCAACGTCCTGACTTTC.

This clonotype was detected a few times. The chain has TRBV6-4 and TRBJ2-1, with 8 bases aligning to TRBD2. V was clipped by 0 bases and J by 9 bases; unmatched bases: 7. The CDR3 is 15 residues long. Germline lookup yields CDR1 MRHNA and CDR2 SNTAGT. This CDR3 reads CASSDSSGGPSEQFF. The DNA of the CDR3 is TGTGCCAGCAGTGACTCGTCGGGGGGGCCTAGTGAGCAGTTCTTC.

The chain is built from TRBV27 and TRBJ2-1; TRBD2 agrees at 9 bases. Germline assignment: CDR1 MNHEY and CDR2 SMNVEV (reference sequence). The CDR3 has 13 amino acids. J lost 10 bases, V lost 4 bases, and 5 bases had no gene match. The CDR3 DNA sequence: TGTGCCAGCAGTTGGCGGGAGGGTTGGGAGCAGTTCTTC. Its translation is CASSWREGWEQFF.

This chain uses TRBV6-5 with TRBJ1-1; weak D call: TRBD1 (5 bases). Germline V gene data show CDR1 as MNHEY and CDR2 as SVGAGI. This CDR3 comprises 14 residues. With 6 bases removed from V and 5 bases from J, the gap between germline ends came to 16 bases. The CDR3 DNA follows: TGTGCCAGCAGCGTCAGACTGGAGGGGACTGAAGCTTTCTTT. Protein product: CASSVRLEGTEAFF.

This clonotype counts as medium-sized. The rearrangement links TRBV6-6 to TRBJ2-1, with no clear D. The J call could be wrong; TRBJ2-7 is a better fit for the DNA end. The germline gives CDR1 MNHNY, CDR2 SVGAGI (reference sequence). This CDR3 spans 16 amino acids. CDR3 protein: CASSYGARLVGYEQYF. The CDR3 coding sequence is TGTGCCAGCAGTTACGGCGCAAGGCTAGTGGGCTACGAGCAGTACTTC.

The rearrangement links TRBV7-3 to TRBJ2-1; 9 nucleotides match TRBD2. The CDR3 extends over 14 amino acids. Germline CDR1 is SGHTA and CDR2 is FQGTGA. Germline trimming cut 2 bases from V and 10 bases from J; bases unmatched to any gene: 6. This chain's CDR3 is CASSLAGGAYEQFF. CDR3 nucleotide sequence: TGTGCCAGCAGCTTAGCGGGAGGGGCTTACGAGCAGTTCTTC. Supplemented by reference TRBV7-3 and TRBJ2-1, the full variable domain reads GAGVSQTPSNKVTEKGKYVELRCDPISGHTALYWYRQSLGQGPEFLIYFQGTGAADDSGLPNDRFFAVRPEGSVSTLKIQRTERGDSAVYLCASSLAGGAYEQFFGPGTRLTVL.

This clonotype was picked up many times. CDR3 region: CASSDRSYEQFF. The CDR3 nucleotides are TGTGCCAGCAGTGACAGGTCCTACGAGCAGTTCTTC. The chain employs TRBV12-3 or TRBV12-4 and TRBJ2-1, with a tentative D call TRBD1 (6 bases). CDR3 length: 12 amino acids. Between the trimmed V and J ends, which lost 5 bases and 10 bases, there was a span of 12 bases.

The J gene is TRBJ1-4, the V gene TRBV28; 9 nucleotides agree with TRBD1. J lost 8 bases, V lost 5 bases, and 6 bases had no gene match. CDR1 and CDR2 from the germline V gene are MDHEN and SYDVKM. The CDR3 contains 14 residues. CDR3 amino acids: CASSLNRGPEKLFF. CDR3 in DNA: TGTGCCAGCAGTCTGAACAGGGGGCCCGAAAAACTGTTTTTT.

The chain employs TRBV6-1 and TRBJ2-4; D is uncertain. Trimming pared 3 bases from V and 2 bases from J, leaving 8 bases between. The length of the CDR3 is 14 residues. In germline, CDR1 is MNHNS, CDR2 SASEGT. The CDR3 nucleotides are TGTGCCAGCAGTGAGGGCCCAACCAAAAACATTCAGTACTTC. This gives the protein CASSEGPTKNIQYF.

The chain combines TRBV6-1 with TRBJ2-3; D assignment may be TRBD1 or TRBD2 (5 bases each). CDR3 length equals 14 residues. CDR1 MNHNS and CDR2 SASEGT come from the germline V gene. V was pared by 7 bases and J by 2 bases, with 13 bases between. CDR3 sequence: CASKLRDPTDTQYF. CDR3 nucleotide sequence: TGTGCCAGCAAGCTCAGGGACCCCACAGATACGCAGTATTTT.

In its sample, this clonotype is medium-sized (0.01 to 0.1%). The V gene is TRBV7-2, the J gene TRBJ2-1; 10 positions match TRBD2. CDR1 and CDR2 from the germline V gene are SGHTA and FQGNSA. V shed 0 bases and J 7 bases; nucleotides not matched to a gene: 9. The CDR3 is 17 amino acids. CDR3 in amino acids: CASSLAPTSGKGNEQFF. The CDR3 DNA reads TGTGCCAGCAGCTTAGCCCCAACTAGCGGGAAAGGGAATGAGCAGTTCTTC.

This clonotype was counted many times. The chain carries TRBV7-2 and TRBJ1-5; D uncertain. CDR1 is SGHTA, CDR2 FQGNSA, per germline. The CDR3 totals 13 residues. The V gene lost 7 bases and the J gene lost 0 bases, with 7 bases spanning the gap. CDR3 sequence reads: CASKGDSNQPQHF. CDR3 sequence (DNA): TGTGCCAGCAAGGGTGATAGCAATCAGCCCCAGCATTTT.

The J gene is TRBJ2-5, the V gene TRBV27; D may match TRBD1 or TRBD2 (7 bases each). Germline CDR1 reads MNHEY; CDR2 reads SMNVEV (reference sequence). The V gene lost 8 bases and the J gene lost 11 bases, with 33 bases spanning the gap. The CDR3 is 17 residues long. The CDR3 here is CASRAGAGGKPYNEQYF. In DNA, the CDR3 is TGTGCCAGCCGGGCGGGAGCAGGGGGGAAACCTTACAATGAGCAGTACTTC.

This clonotype is medium-sized within its sample. The chain uses TRBV7-2 and TRBJ2-5; 7 bases line up with TRBD2. The end of the DNA is better explained by TRBJ2-7, so the J call may be wrong. CDR1 and CDR2 from the germline V gene are SGHTA and FQGNSA. This CDR3 contains 15 residues. The CDR3 DNA reads TGTGCCAGCAGCTTAAAGCCTAGCGGTACTCACGAGCAGTACTTC. Protein sequence: CASSLKPSGTHEQYF.

On this clonotype itself: The missing conserved phenylalanine or tryptophan at the end of this CDR3 makes a read error likely. This chain uses TRBV6-6 with TRBJ2-1; D possibly uses TRBD1 or TRBD2 (5 bases each). The J call may be mistaken, given a closer DNA end match to TRBJ2-7. The CDR3 has 14 residues. Germline CDR1 MNHNY, CDR2 SVGAGI (reference sequence). The CDR3 region has the DNA TGTGCCAGCAGTGTAGGGGAGTTCTCCTACGAGCAGTACCCC. Translating it yields CASSVGEFSYEQYP.

This clonotype was recorded many times. The V call is TRBV12-3 or TRBV12-4, the J call TRBJ2-1, with 9 positions matching TRBD2. The last part of the DNA fits TRBJ2-7 better; the J call may be wrong. This CDR3 is built from 17 residues. The CDR3, as DNA: TGTGCCAGCAGATCCCCCTTCGGACTAGCGTCCTACAATGAGCAGTACTTC. Amino acid sequence: CASRSPFGLASYNEQYF.

The chain uses TRBV6-1 and TRBJ1-5; D ambiguous. This CDR3 is 10 amino acids long. The V gene lost 5 bases and the J gene lost 4 bases, with 0 bases spanning the gap. Germline V gene data show CDR1 as MNHNS and CDR2 as SASEGT. The CDR3, as DNA: TGTGCCAGCAGTAATCAGCCCCAGCATTTT. Its translation is CASSNQPQHF.

At least ten counts were recorded for this clonotype. The J gene is TRBJ2-7, the V gene TRBV7-2; 7 bases map to TRBD2. This CDR3 comprises 16 residues. Germline CDR1 SGHTA, CDR2 FQGNSA. Germline trimming cut 1 base from V and 4 bases from J; bases unmatched to any gene: 10. The CDR3 sequence: CASSLDGGSLKYEQYF. CDR3 DNA: TGTGCCAGCAGCTTAGACGGCGGGAGTCTCAAGTACGAGCAGTACTTC.

This clonotype was counted many times. The genes are TRBV6-1 and TRBJ2-1; D gene ambiguous. This CDR3 region has 15 residues. Trimming removed 3 bases from V and 10 bases from J, with 19 bases in between. Looked up from germline, CDR1 is MNHNS and CDR2 is SASEGT. The DNA for the CDR3 is TGTGCCAGCAGTGAGACGTCCCCTTTGGGTCTCGAGCAGTTCTTC. Protein product: CASSETSPLGLEQFF.

This clonotype has a count of ten or more. The chain joins TRBV7-2 to TRBJ1-1, with unresolved D. V shed 3 bases and J shed 1 base, with 9 bases lying between them. This CDR3 spans 14 amino acids. The germline V gene encodes CDR1 SGHTA and CDR2 FQGNSA. The CDR3 spells CASSLIGSNTEAFF. As DNA, the CDR3 is TGTGCCAGCAGCTTGATAGGGTCGAACACTGAAGCTTTCTTT.

This rearrangement joins TRBV7-6 to TRBJ2-2; 11 nucleotides match TRBD2. Per germline, CDR1 SGHVS and CDR2 FNYEAQ. Unmatched junction bases numbered 12, after V lost 3 bases and J lost 3 bases. This CDR3 has 19 amino acids. The CDR3 DNA follows: TGTGCCAGCAGCTTTGATACTAGCGGGAGCCACGTCGACACCGGGGAGCTGTTTTTT. Amino acid sequence: CASSFDTSGSHVDTGELFF.